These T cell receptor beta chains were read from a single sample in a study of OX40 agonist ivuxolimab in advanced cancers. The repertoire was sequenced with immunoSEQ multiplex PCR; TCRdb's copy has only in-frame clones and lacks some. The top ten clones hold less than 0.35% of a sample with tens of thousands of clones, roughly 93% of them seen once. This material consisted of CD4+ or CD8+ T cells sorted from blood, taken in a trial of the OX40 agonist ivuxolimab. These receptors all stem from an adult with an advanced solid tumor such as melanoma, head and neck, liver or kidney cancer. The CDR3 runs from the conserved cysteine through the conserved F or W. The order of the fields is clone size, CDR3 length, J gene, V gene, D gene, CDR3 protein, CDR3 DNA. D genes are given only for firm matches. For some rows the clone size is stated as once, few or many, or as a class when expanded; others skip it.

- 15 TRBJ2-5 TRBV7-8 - CASSLPSGQQETQYF TGTGCCAGCAGCTTACCGAGCGGACAACAAGAGACCCAGTACTTC
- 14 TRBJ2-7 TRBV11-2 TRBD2 CASSLAGGNYEQYF TGTGCCAGCAGCCTAGCGGGAGGGAACTACGAGCAGTACTTC
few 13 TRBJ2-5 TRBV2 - CASNRGQQETQYF TGTGCCAGCAATCGGGGGCAGCAAGAGACCCAGTACTTC
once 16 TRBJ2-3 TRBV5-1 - CASSLESSQITDTQYF TGCGCCAGCAGCTTGGAGTCGTCACAGATCACAGATACGCAGTATTTT
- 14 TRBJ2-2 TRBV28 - CASSYTRNTGELFF TGTGCCAGCAGTTATACCCGTAACACCGGGGAGCTGTTTTTT
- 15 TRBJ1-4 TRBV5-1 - CASSLAGITNEKLFF TGCGCCAGCAGCTTGGCAGGGATCACTAATGAAAAACTGTTTTTT
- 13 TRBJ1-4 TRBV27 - CASSRPGNEKLFF TGTGCCAGCAGTCGTCCGGGGAATGAAAAACTGTTTTTT
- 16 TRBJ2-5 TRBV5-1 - CASSPRQGRGQETQYF TGCGCCAGCAGCCCCCGACAGGGGAGGGGGCAAGAGACCCAGTACTTC
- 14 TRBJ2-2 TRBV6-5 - CASSFEGTVGELFF TGTGCCAGCAGTTTTGAGGGAACGGTCGGGGAGCTGTTTTTT
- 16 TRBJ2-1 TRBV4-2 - CASSQGRGPPYNEQFF TGTGCCAGCAGCCAAGGCCGGGGGCCACCCTACAATGAGCAGTTCTTC
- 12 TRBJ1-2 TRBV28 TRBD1 CASSRQGTGYTF TGTGCCAGCAGCCGACAGGGTACTGGCTACACCTTC
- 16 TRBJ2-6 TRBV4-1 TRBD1 CASSGGQGSGANVLTF TGCGCCAGCAGCGGGGGACAGGGGTCTGGGGCCAACGTCCTGACTTTC
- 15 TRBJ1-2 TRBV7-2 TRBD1 CASSAYRGQEYGYTF TGTGCCAGCAGCGCTTACAGGGGGCAGGAATATGGCTACACCTTC
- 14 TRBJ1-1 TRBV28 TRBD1 CASRPGQGNTEAFF TGTGCCAGCAGGCCGGGACAGGGGAACACTGAAGCTTTCTTT